A single sample gave rise to the 30 T cell receptor beta chains below, sequenced in a study of blood T cell repertoires in COVID-19. Only in-frame clones appear in the TCRdb table, and some are missing; sequencing was by immunoSEQ multiplex PCR. The table lists nearly 45,000 clones, 60% to 80% of them singletons. Sequencing was carried out using peripheral blood. The receptor source for this set is a man aged 65 to 85 with acute or convalescent COVID-19.

The CDR3 DNA reads as TGTGCCAGCAGCCAGACAGGGCCCATGAACACTGAAGCTTTCTTT. Encoded protein: CASSQTGPMNTEAFF. The chain is built from TRBV6-1 and TRBJ1-1, with 7 bases fitting TRBD1. This CDR3 contains 15 residues. V was clipped by 6 bases and J by 0 bases; unmatched bases: 7. Germline V gene sequence: CDR1 MNHNS, CDR2 SASEGT.

In this sample, this clone turned up once. The CDR3 sequence: CASSDPRTEPNIQYF. DNA of the CDR3: TGTGCCAGCAGTGACCCCCGGACAGAACCAAACATTCAGTACTTC. The chain combines TRBV2 with TRBJ2-4, with D tentatively TRBD1 (6 bases). Germline V gene lookup returns CDR1 SNHLY and CDR2 FYNNEI. This CDR3 has 15 amino acids. V was cut by 3 bases and J by 6 bases, with 15 bases left in between.

The chain combines TRBV7-8 with TRBJ2-5; possible D gene TRBD2, 5 bases. Germline values: CDR1 SGHVS, CDR2 FQNEAQ. V dropped 6 bases and J dropped 11 bases, with 25 bases sitting between them. The CDR3 runs 15 residues. CDR3 sequence (DNA): TGTGCCAGCAGGTCTCCCGGACGCGCGAGCGGTGTTCAGTACTTC. Translated, it gives CASRSPGRASGVQYF.

The chain has TRBV5-1 and TRBJ2-2; no firm D call. Deletions cut 3 bases from V and 7 bases from J, with 10 bases between. There are 13 residues in the CDR3. In germline, CDR1 is SGHRS, CDR2 YFSETQ. The CDR3 here is CASSSTEIGELFF. CDR3 DNA: TGCGCCAGCAGCTCAACTGAAATCGGGGAGCTGTTTTTT.

The rearrangement uses TRBV7-3 and TRBJ2-5; 7 bases fit TRBD2. CDR3 length: 15 amino acids. Germline V gene lookup returns CDR1 SGHTA and CDR2 FQGTGA. J lost 5 bases, V lost 1 base, and 7 bases had no gene match. CDR3 region: CASSLRGGRSETQYF. DNA for the CDR3: TGTGCCAGCAGCTTAAGGGGAGGGCGTTCGGAGACCCAGTACTTC.

This clone showed up just once. This chain joins TRBV11-2 and TRBJ1-1, with D unclear. With 6 bases removed from V and 3 bases from J, the gap between germline ends came to 14 bases. The CDR3 is 14 residues long. The germline CDR1 and CDR2 sequences are SGHAT and FQNNGV. As DNA, the CDR3 is TGTGCCAGCAGTGCACCGGGGAGGGACACTGAAGCTTTCTTT. Translation gives CASSAPGRDTEAFF.

The chain links TRBV27 to TRBJ2-1, with 12 positions matching TRBD2. The CDR3 spans 16 residues. V dropped 3 bases and J dropped 4; count of bases not matched to a gene: 4. Germline V lookup: CDR1 MNHEY, CDR2 SMNVEV (reference sequence). The CDR3 coding sequence is TGTGCCAGCAGTTTCGGACTAGCGGGACCATACAATGAGCAGTTCTTC. Protein sequence: CASSFGLAGPYNEQFF.

Notes on this clone: The junction departs from germline at one end; a sequencing error may be responsible. This chain joins TRBV3-1 (or the pseudogene TRBV3-2) and TRBJ2-1; D remains ambiguous. The CDR3 has 13 amino acids. Germline assignment: CDR1 LGHDT and CDR2 YNNKEL (reference sequence). Here the CDR3 DNA reads TGTGCCAGCAGCCTACTCTCCTTCAATGAGCAGTTCTTC. As protein: CASSLLSFNEQFF.

V is TRBV7-9 and J is TRBJ2-3; TRBD2 agrees at 7 bases. The germline CDR1 and CDR2 sequences are SEHNR and FQNEAQ (reference sequence). V shed 4 bases and J 0 bases; nucleotides not matched to a gene: 7. The CDR3 is 16 amino acids. This CDR3 is CASSSTGGGSTDTQYF. The CDR3 bases are TGTGCCAGCAGCTCCACTGGCGGGGGTAGCACAGATACGCAGTATTTT.

J is TRBJ2-5 and V is TRBV5-6; 7 bases fit TRBD2. The CDR3 totals 13 residues. CDR1 is SGHDT and CDR2 is YYEEEE in the germline V gene. V lost 6 bases and J lost 1; bases outside the gene matches: 3. The CDR3 region is CASTGTIQETQYF. Here the CDR3 DNA reads TGTGCCAGCACCGGGACTATCCAAGAGACCCAGTACTTC.

V gene TRBV27 combines with J gene TRBJ2-1, with 12 positions matching TRBD2. The CDR3 totals 19 residues. V shed 6 bases, J shed 5 bases, and the junction held 17 bases outside the gene matches. Germline V lookup: CDR1 MNHEY, CDR2 SMNVEV (reference sequence). CDR3 region: CASSRRLAGGNYIHNEQFF. The CDR3 bases are TGTGCCAGCAGCCGGAGGCTAGCGGGGGGGAATTACATCCACAATGAGCAGTTCTTC.

Comments on this clone: Germline and junction disagree at one end, which may indicate a read error. The CDR3 sequence is CASNLPISGQKNTEAFF. CDR3 DNA: TGTGCCAGCAACTTACCGATCTCGGGACAGAAGAACACTGAAGCTTTCTTT. The chain couples TRBV7-8 to TRBJ1-1; 7 bases match TRBD1. Germline V gene data show CDR1 as SGHVS and CDR2 as FQNEAQ. CDR3 length: 17 residues.

The V and J genes are TRBV4-2 and TRBJ2-7, with TRBD1 matching 10 bases. The V gene's germline CDR1 is LGHNA and CDR2 YNFKEQ. The CDR3 totals 16 residues. V gave up 2 bases and J gave up 6 bases; unmatched junction bases: 10. The DNA of the CDR3 is TGTGCCAGCAGCCAACCGGACAGGGGGTTGGTTTCCGAGCAGTACTTC. Translation: CASSQPDRGLVSEQYF.

The sample holds one count of this clone. The gene calls are TRBV7-9 and TRBJ1-2; the D is unclear. Germline CDR1 and CDR2: SEHNR and FQNEAQ (reference sequence). The V end was cut by 2 bases, the J end by 3 bases, with 16 bases between. This CDR3 region has 16 residues. This CDR3 is CASSLTRAASDYGYTF. The CDR3 DNA follows: TGTGCCAGCAGCTTAACGCGGGCAGCCTCTGACTATGGCTACACCTTC.

The chain is built from TRBV14 and TRBJ1-1, with a possible D match to TRBD1 (5 bases). Germline lookup yields CDR1 SGHDN and CDR2 FVKESK. Trimming pared 4 bases from V and 4 bases from J, leaving 13 bases between. The CDR3 is made up of 14 amino acids. CDR3 region: CASSRWWGGTEAFF. The DNA of the CDR3 is TGTGCCAGCAGCCGCTGGTGGGGCGGCACTGAAGCTTTCTTT.

This clone was observed a few times. The genes are TRBV5-4 and TRBJ2-2; TRBD2 is a possible D gene (6 bases). The ends were cut back, 4 bases at V and 2 bases at J, with 12 bases in the middle. Per germline, CDR1 SGHNT and CDR2 YYREEE (reference sequence). This CDR3 region has 15 residues. The CDR3 reads CASSTGTFNTGELFF. In DNA, the CDR3 is TGTGCCAGCAGCACGGGGACTTTTAACACCGGGGAGCTGTTTTTT.

This chain uses TRBV7-2 with TRBJ1-2; 9 bases line up with TRBD1. Germline V gene lookup returns CDR1 SGHTA and CDR2 FQGNSA. V lost 3 bases to trimming and J lost 4 bases; unmatched junction nucleotides: 0. CDR3 length equals 13 residues. CDR3 DNA: TGTGCCAGCAGCTTGGACAGGGGCTATGGCTACACCTTC. Translation: CASSLDRGYGYTF.

V usage is TRBV7-9 and J usage is TRBJ1-1; D is possibly TRBD1 (6 bases). The CDR3 has 13 residues. Germline V CDR1 and CDR2: SEHNR, FQNEAQ (reference sequence). Trimming cost V 4 bases and J 3 bases, with 9 bases left between them. Here the CDR3 DNA reads TGTGCCAGCAGCTCACGACAGGACACTGAAGCTTTCTTT. Its protein is CASSSRQDTEAFF.

A word on this clone: The CDR3 ends on some other residue instead of the conserved phenylalanine or tryptophan, so this is likely a read error. No DNA is shown, since the ends of the CDR3 on it are uncertain; the CDR3 is the one TCRdb lists. The CDR3 sequence: CASSYIGTGKLL. The genes are TRBV6-6 and TRBJ2-7; TRBD1 is the table's D call, not checked against the DNA. The germline V gene encodes CDR1 MNHNY and CDR2 SVGAGI (reference sequence). The CDR3 sequence runs 12 residues, both termini included.

This clone showed up just a few times. This chain joins TRBV5-1 and TRBJ1-2; no reliable D call. The CDR3 consists of 15 residues. V was trimmed by 4 bases and J by 2 bases, leaving 15 bases between them. CDR1 and CDR2 (germline): SGHRS, YFSETQ. CDR3 residues: CASSPDSNSNYGYTF. CDR3 in DNA: TGCGCCAGCAGCCCGGACTCAAATTCAAACTATGGCTACACCTTC.

This chain links TRBV5-5 with TRBJ1-1; D unclear. Germline V CDR1 and CDR2: SGHKS, YYEKEE (reference sequence). Trimming removed 3 bases from V and 8 bases from J, with 17 bases in between. The CDR3 runs to 14 residues. The CDR3, as DNA: TGTGCCAGCAGCTATAGCCTTTGGTCGGCCGAAGCTTTCTTT. Its translation: CASSYSLWSAEAFF.

The chain uses TRBV6-2 or TRBV6-3 and TRBJ2-6, with D unclear. CDR3 length equals 13 residues. CDR1 is MNHEY, CDR2 SVGEGT, per germline. Trimming took 5 bases from V and 0 from J, leaving 2 bases between them. The CDR3: CASSLSGANVLTF. The CDR3 bases are TGTGCCAGCAGTCTCTCTGGGGCCAACGTCCTGACTTTC.

This rearrangement joins TRBV7-2 to TRBJ1-4; TRBD1 matches 11 bases. This CDR3 has 15 amino acids. Trimming took 5 bases from V and 7 from J; bases not matched to a gene: 6. Germline V gene sequence: CDR1 SGHTA, CDR2 FQGNSA. CDR3 sequence (DNA): TGTGCCAGCAGCCCCCGGACAGGGGGCCGTGAAAAACTGTTTTTT. Translation gives CASSPRTGGREKLFF.

The gene calls are TRBV5-5 and TRBJ1-3; TRBD1 agrees at 9 bases. Losses at the gene ends were 0 bases for V and 2 bases for J; bases not matched to a gene: 6. The CDR3 extends over 17 amino acids. Germline CDR1 SGHKS, CDR2 YYEKEE (reference sequence). The CDR3: CASSLGDRGTPGNTIYF. CDR3 in DNA: TGTGCCAGCAGCTTGGGCGACAGGGGGACTCCTGGAAACACCATATATTTT.

This clone has a handful of counts. Here the CDR3 reads CASSQGTAYGYTF. The CDR3 DNA is TGTGCCAGCAGCCAGGGGACAGCCTATGGCTACACCTTC. This rearrangement joins TRBV3-1 (or the pseudogene TRBV3-2) to TRBJ1-2; 7 bases agree with TRBD1. In germline, CDR1 is LGHDT, CDR2 YNNKEL (reference sequence). V lost 3 bases and J lost 4; bases outside the gene matches: 2. This CDR3 is 13 amino acids long.

The chain links TRBV2 to TRBJ1-1; 7 positions match TRBD1. The CDR3 sequence is 13 residues long. Germline CDR1 and CDR2: SNHLY and FYNNEI. V gave up 9 bases and J gave up 3 bases; unmatched junction bases: 7. CDR3 in DNA: TGTGCCAGTCGGGACAGTAGTTACACTGAAGCTTTCTTT. This gives the protein CASRDSSYTEAFF.

This rearrangement joins TRBV5-5 to TRBJ2-1; 9 bases align to TRBD2. Germline assignment: CDR1 SGHKS and CDR2 YYEKEE (reference sequence). The CDR3 runs to 14 residues. Losses at the gene ends were 5 bases for V and 4 bases for J; bases not matched to a gene: 4. CDR3: CASREGLAYNEQFF. The CDR3 nucleotides are TGTGCCAGCAGAGAGGGACTAGCTTACAATGAGCAGTTCTTC.

V gene TRBV24-1 combines with J gene TRBJ2-3; D is perhaps TRBD2 (6 bases). Germline values: CDR1 KGHDR, CDR2 SFDVKD. The CDR3 covers 15 residues. The V end lost 6 bases, the J end lost 2 bases, and 14 bases lay between the germline ends. In DNA, the CDR3 is TGTGCCACCAGTCCGTCCGGACTACCCACAGATACGCAGTATTTT. It is translated as CATSPSGLPTDTQYF.

Written as DNA, the CDR3 is TGCGCCAGCACGAGGGCAAACCCGGGGGAAAACTATGGCTACACCTTC. Translation: CASTRANPGENYGYTF. This sequence joins TRBV5-1 and TRBJ1-2, with D possibly being TRBD1 (5 bases). The V gene lost 6 bases and the J gene lost 2 bases, with 20 bases spanning the gap. Germline V lookup: CDR1 SGHRS, CDR2 YFSETQ. This CDR3 spans 16 amino acids.

The CDR3 DNA follows: TGTGCCAGTGGCATCTTGGACACTGAAGCTTTCTTT. It translates to CASGILDTEAFF. The chain joins TRBV19 to TRBJ1-1; D unresolved. The CDR3 sequence is 12 residues long. Germline CDR1 and CDR2: LNHDA and SQIVND (reference sequence). V was pared by 8 bases and J by 3 bases, with 10 bases between.